The T cell receptor beta chain under discussion was sequenced for a study of T cell responses to AZD1222 COVID-19 vaccine. About this clone itself: The antigen is not known.

Study-level points and caveats: In a largely white British group with more females than males, clonal diversity was possibly underestimated. Only a handful of AZD1222 recipients were seropositive at baseline. Repertoires were sampled only after the peak T cell response.

Pooling of second doses given at about 4 or about 12 weeks was done. Per the germline V gene, CDR1 is MNHEY and CDR2 is SVGEGT. Trimming stripped 2 bases from V and 4 bases from J, with 11 bases between. The CDR3 loop spans 14 amino acids. Only in-frame clones appear in the TCRdb table, and some are missing; sequencing was by immunoSEQ multiplex PCR. Here the sample spans approximately 120,000 clones, about 89% being singletons. The TCR sequence derives from an adult who received the AZD1222 COVID-19 vaccine. This rearrangement joins TRBV6-2 or TRBV6-3 to TRBJ1-1; D is possibly TRBD1 (5 bases). The source was peripheral blood, collected 28 days after the second AZD1222 dose. This chain's CDR3 is CASSYAGRGTEAFF. In DNA, the CDR3 is TGTGCCAGCAGTTACGCAGGGAGGGGCACTGAAGCTTTCTTT.